Listed here are 10 T cell receptor beta chains from one sample, sequenced in a study of CD8 T cells in ankylosing spondylitis. Overall study findings and caveats: A motif of 7 to 9 highly homologous TCR beta variants was seen as apparently characteristic of ankylosing spondylitis blood.

Antigen specificity for these receptors is unknown. TCRdb called the 5' RACE reads again in MiXCR, with one record for every CDR3 protein. The sample includes fewer than 250,000 distinct CDR3 sequences, around 19% seen only once; the top ten take under 45%. The sample taken for sequencing was blood, either unsorted or a sorted T cell fraction (not recorded which). These receptors were taken from a male donor with ankylosing spondylitis.

This clonotype was counted a few times. The chain links TRBV11-2 to TRBJ2-7; 7 nucleotides match TRBD1. Germline CDR1 and CDR2: SGHAT and FQNNGV. V dropped 4 bases and J dropped 1; count of bases not matched to a gene: 16. CDR3 length: 18 residues. The CDR3 region is CASSSGTEFFWKSYEQYF. The CDR3 bases are TGTGCCAGCAGCTCCGGGACAGAGTTTTTCTGGAAATCCTACGAGCAGTACTTC. Drawing the rest from reference TRBV11-2 and TRBJ2-7, the complete variable domain is EAGVAQSPRYKIIEKRQSVAFWCNPISGHATLYWYQQILGQGPKLLIQFQNNGVVDDSQLPKDRFSAERLKGVDSTLKIQPAKLEDSAVYLCASSSGTEFFWKSYEQYFGPGTRLTVT.

The rearrangement uses TRBV9 and TRBJ2-2; 11 bases align to TRBD2. Germline loops: CDR1 SGDLS, CDR2 YYNGEE. The CDR3 runs to 16 residues. Trimming took 3 bases from V and 4 from J; bases not matched to a gene: 5. The CDR3 region is CASSEVAGGITGELFF. The CDR3 coding sequence is TGTGCCAGCAGCGAGGTAGCGGGAGGGATCACCGGGGAGCTGTTTTTT.

The rearrangement joins TRBV7-3 to TRBJ2-1, with D maybe TRBD2 (5 bases). Trimming left V 0 bases short and J 2 bases short, with 8 bases between. CDR3 length: 15 amino acids. Germline V gene data show CDR1 as SGHTA and CDR2 as FQGTGA. CDR3 in amino acids: CASSLTTGTYNEQFF. The CDR3 DNA reads as TGTGCCAGCAGCTTAACGACGGGGACCTACAATGAGCAGTTCTTC.

This clonotype was seen ten or more times. The chain joins TRBV27 to TRBJ2-3; D remains ambiguous. This CDR3 region has 11 residues. Germline-derived CDR1 and CDR2 are MNHEY and SMNVEV (reference sequence). The ends were cut back, 6 bases at V and 2 bases at J, with 3 bases in the middle. The CDR3 spells CASRFTDTQYF. The CDR3 region has the DNA TGTGCCAGCAGATTCACAGATACGCAGTATTTT.

The gene calls are TRBV12-3 or TRBV12-4 and TRBJ2-4; TRBD1 or TRBD2 may be the D gene (5 bases each). V lost 5 bases, J lost 6 bases, and 11 bases lay in between. This CDR3 contains 13 residues. CDR3 nucleotide sequence: TGTGCCAGCAGTACCGGGACCCCAAACATTCAGTACTTC. This codes for CASSTGTPNIQYF.

The chain recombines TRBV9 with TRBJ1-1, with 7 bases fitting TRBD1. Germline assignment: CDR1 SGDLS and CDR2 YYNGEE. J lost 5 bases, V lost 0 bases, and 7 bases had no gene match. This CDR3 contains 15 residues. The DNA of the CDR3 is TGTGCCAGCAGCGTAGGAGAGGGGGCGAGGACTGAAGCTTTCTTT. It encodes CASSVGEGARTEAFF.

This clonotype was counted ten times or more. J is TRBJ2-1 and V is TRBV4-1; D gene unclear. In germline, CDR1 is MGHRA, CDR2 YSYEKL. Trimming pared 8 bases from V and 6 bases from J, leaving 14 bases between. The CDR3 length is 13 residues. The CDR3, as DNA: TGCGCCAGCCAAGACCATGGCGGCAATGAGCAGTTCTTC. This gives the protein CASQDHGGNEQFF.

The genes are TRBV29-1 and TRBJ1-4, with 8 bases identical to TRBD1. This CDR3 is built from 15 residues. CDR1 and CDR2 (germline): SQVTM, ANQGSEA. V was pared by 4 bases and J by 8 bases, with 12 bases of the junction left unmatched. Written as DNA, the CDR3 is TGCAGCGTTGGGGCCAGGGGTGACAGGGGCGAAAAACTGTTTTTT. Translated, it gives CSVGARGDRGEKLFF.

This chain uses TRBV28 with TRBJ2-6, with 7 bases lining up with TRBD1. The V and J ends lost 4 bases and 0 bases, in that order; junction bases with no gene match: 9. The CDR3 covers 18 residues. Germline CDR1 and CDR2: MDHEN and SYDVKM. In nucleotides, the CDR3 is TGTGCCAGCAGTTCTCTAACAGGGGTTGACTCTGGGGCCAACGTCCTGACTTTC. It codes for CASSSLTGVDSGANVLTF.

The CDR3 DNA reads as TGTGCCAGCAGTAGCGACAGGGGTATAGGCAATCAGCCCCAGCATTTT. Translation: CASSSDRGIGNQPQHF. The genes are TRBV2 and TRBJ1-5; 8 bases are shared with TRBD1. The ends lost 5 bases at V and 2 bases at J; junction bases unmatched: 8. CDR3 length: 16 residues. CDR1 is SNHLY, CDR2 FYNNEI, per germline.